This T cell receptor (beta chain) is drawn from a study of blood T cell repertoires in COVID-19 (dated by TCRdb to the early 2020s). Looking at the study overall: Samples from collaborators originated in the United States, Italy and Spain and spanned both the acute and convalescent phases of COVID-19. The material from the prospective study consisted of cDNA or gDNA derived from T cells, B-cell-depleted T cells, or PBMCs. The dataset comprised deeply sampled blood TCRbeta repertoires from subjects exposed to, actively infected with, or recovered from COVID-19. A freely available public database, intended as a resource for researchers studying the immune response to SARS-CoV-2, is where the repertoires were released. Samples were obtained from the ongoing ImmuneRACE study (first 160 participants) and from 1,254 subjects provided by 6 global collaborators. A de-identified subject ID, COVID-19 status, age in years and sex were almost always included in the sample metadata. Where HLA class I and class II types were available, the types were taken from metadata supplied by the sample provider, not from assay-based typing.

The immunoSEQ Assay, a bias-controlled multiplex PCR, was used to amplify TCRbeta CDR3 regions from genomic DNA. Regarding the original processing steps: Nucleated cell counts per sample were estimated from amplification of reference gene primers within the assay. Sequence reads were collapsed and filtered to measure the absolute abundance of every unique TCRbeta CDR3 rearrangement. For each sample, productive Simpson clonality was calculated by taking the square root of Simpson's diversity index across productive rearrangements. Held by TCRdb, this immuneACCESS table contains in-frame sequences only and omits some clones. Under half of the omission traces to an unresolved V gene where checked; the cause of the rest is unknown. V, J and clone size are taken as reported in that table, and D and trimming were inferred from the DNA itself. The sample yields some 200,000 clones; around 82% were counted once. Roughly 2.4% of the sample is taken by the ten largest.

General conclusions and limits of the study: Clinical and demographic metadata were provided uncurated, with the amount varying by source and participant.

Collaborating institutions collected whole blood in K2EDTA tubes following their own protocols. For TCRbeta analysis, collaborators shipped samples as frozen whole blood, isolated PBMCs, or DNA extracted from either of those sample types. As regards this clone: The clone's antigen remains unknown. Qualities for individual bases were not recorded, and no much larger clone is one base off.

The junction shows trimming of 5 bases on V and 5 bases on J, plus 7 bases between the germline ends. From a lookup of the germline V gene, CDR1 and CDR2 are SGHAT and FQNNGV. The CDR3 spans 12 residues, from the cysteine through the phenylalanine. Just CDR3 DNA is preserved here, 36 bases in frame from base 1. This receptor chain uses TRBV11-2 and TRBJ2-1; there is no confident call for the D gene. The sequencing sample was made of peripheral blood. The receptor comes from a woman between 55 and 75 years old with acute or convalescent COVID-19. The nucleotide sequence reads TGTGCCAGCAGCAGACTTGACAATGAGCAGTTCTTC. The encoded protein is CASSRLDNEQFF.